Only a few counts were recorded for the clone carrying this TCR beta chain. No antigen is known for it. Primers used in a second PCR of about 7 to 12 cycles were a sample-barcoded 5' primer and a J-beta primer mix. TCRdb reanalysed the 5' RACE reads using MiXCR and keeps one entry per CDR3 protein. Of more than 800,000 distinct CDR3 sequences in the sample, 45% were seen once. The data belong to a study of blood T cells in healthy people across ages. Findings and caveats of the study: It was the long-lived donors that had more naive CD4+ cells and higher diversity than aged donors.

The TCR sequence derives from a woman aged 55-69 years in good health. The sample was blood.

CDR3 sequence: CSARLGPPLPDTQYF. CDR3 bases: TGCAGTGCTAGATTGGGACCCCCTCTCCCAGATACGCAGTATTTT. This chain joins TRBV20-1 and TRBJ2-3; the D call may be TRBD1 or TRBD2 (5 bases each). CDR1 is DFQATT and CDR2 is SNEGSKA in the germline V gene (reference sequence). Trimming shortened V by 2 bases and J by 4 bases, and 16 bases separated the two germline ends. The CDR3 totals 15 residues.